These 15 T cell receptor beta chains originate from one sample sequenced in a study of vaccination and CD4 T cells after COVID-19. Noted treatment: approximately 9-day PBMC culture with coronavirus spike peptide pools or control peptides (ViraFEST assay). With the Oncomine TCR Beta short-read assay, DNA from cultured CD4+ T cells was sequenced. One entry per CDR3 protein results from TCRdb running MiXCR on the PCR reads. The sample contains about 15,000 distinct CDR3 sequences, less than 50% of which appear only once. These TCRs' antigens remain unknown. The sample comprised cultured CD4+ T cells from blood. The receptors come from a human donor with COVID-19.

This chain connects TRBV6-2 or TRBV6-3 to TRBJ2-5; 11 bases match TRBD2. Germline CDR1 and CDR2: MNHEY and SVGEGT. V was pared by 4 bases and J by 1 base, with 5 bases of the junction left unmatched. This CDR3 region has 16 residues. The CDR3 DNA follows: TGTGCCAGCAGTTCCGGGACTAGCGGAATCCAAGAGACCCAGTACTTC. Its protein is CASSSGTSGIQETQYF.

This clonotype appeared a few times. This sequence joins TRBV20-1 and TRBJ2-7; D unclear. Trimming removed 6 bases at V and 6 bases at J, with 12 bases between. The CDR3 has 11 residues. Germline V gene lookup returns CDR1 DFQATT and CDR2 SNEGSKA (reference sequence). CDR3 bases: TGCAGTGCCCCCCCTCTTGGCGAGCAGTACTTC. It specifies CSAPPLGEQYF.

The rearrangement uses TRBV6-2 or TRBV6-3 and TRBJ2-5; 9 bases map to TRBD2. With 7 bases clipped from V and 3 bases from J, the junction kept 6 bases outside the gene matches. The germline V gene has CDR1 MNHEY and CDR2 SVGEGT. This CDR3 region has 14 residues. CDR3 sequence reads: CASIRGGEEETQYF. CDR3 bases: TGTGCCAGCATCCGCGGGGGGGAGGAAGAGACCCAGTACTTC.

This chain joins TRBV6-5 and TRBJ1-3; the match to TRBD1 covers 10 bases. The CDR3 length is 14 residues. V shed 0 bases, J shed 12 bases, and the junction held 5 bases outside the gene matches. Germline-derived CDR1 and CDR2 are MNHEY and SVGAGI. This CDR3 is CASSYSWGQGCIYF. CDR3 sequence (DNA): TGTGCCAGCAGTTACTCTTGGGGACAGGGGTGCATATATTTT.

The V call is TRBV7-2, the J call TRBJ2-5; D ambiguous. The CDR3 totals 16 residues. V shed 0 bases and J shed 3 bases, with 14 bases lying between them. Germline V gives CDR1 SGHTA, CDR2 FQGNSA. DNA of the CDR3: TGTGCCAGCAGCTTAGCGGTGAGACGTAAGGAAGAGACCCAGTACTTC. Amino acids: CASSLAVRRKEETQYF.

This clonotype was detected a few times. The rearrangement links TRBV24-1 to TRBJ2-5; possible D gene TRBD1, 5 bases. The CDR3 has 15 amino acids. V was clipped by 4 bases and J by 0 bases, with 11 bases between them. Germline CDR1 is KGHDR and CDR2 is SFDVKD. CDR3 DNA sequence: TGTGCCACCAGTGAACCAGGGAACTACCAAGAGACCCAGTACTTC. Its protein product is CATSEPGNYQETQYF.

The genes are TRBV5-4 and TRBJ1-1; D ambiguous. Trimming shortened V by 0 bases and J by 1 base, and 4 bases separated the two germline ends. Germline V gene data show CDR1 as SGHNT and CDR2 as YYREEE (reference sequence). CDR3 size: 13 residues. Written as DNA, the CDR3 is TGTGCCAGCAGCTTGGACTGGAACACTGAAGCTTTCTTT. Protein product: CASSLDWNTEAFF. The whole variable domain, filled in from reference TRBV5-4 and TRBJ1-1, reads ETGVTQSPTHLIKTRGQQVTLRCSSQSGHNTVSWYQQALGQGPQFIFQYYREEENGRGNFPPRFSGLQFPNYSSELNVNALELDDSALYLCASSLDWNTEAFFGQGTRLTVV.

This clonotype came up once. The chain couples TRBV21-1 to TRBJ2-3; the D segment call TRBD1 is taken from the table without a DNA check. TRBV21-1 is a pseudogene locus. The CDR3 length is 17 residues. The CDR3 sequence is CASSKALAGRGTDTQYF. The CDR3, as DNA: TGTGCCAGCAGCAAAGCGCTCGCGGGGCGAGGTACAGATACGCAGTATTTT.

The V call is TRBV7-2, the J call TRBJ2-5; TRBD2 agrees at 10 bases. CDR3 length: 15 amino acids. Germline V lookup: CDR1 SGHTA, CDR2 FQGNSA. Trimming at V came to 3 bases and at J to 2 bases, leaving 3 bases not matched to a gene. CDR3 coding DNA: TGTGCCAGCAGCTTTACTAGCGGGGAACAAGAGACCCAGTACTTC. This encodes CASSFTSGEQETQYF.

V and J are TRBV11-2 and TRBJ2-2; possibly TRBD1 for D (5 bases). The CDR3 sequence is 15 residues long. From germline, CDR1 is SGHAT and CDR2 FQNNGV. Trimming cost V 3 bases and J 5 bases, with 13 bases left between them. Here the CDR3 DNA reads TGTGCCAGCAGCTTCCCTCAGGGAAGAACCGGGGAGCTGTTTTTT. It specifies CASSFPQGRTGELFF. The entire variable domain, with the rest obtained from reference TRBV11-2 and TRBJ2-2, is as follows: EAGVAQSPRYKIIEKRQSVAFWCNPISGHATLYWYQQILGQGPKLLIQFQNNGVVDDSQLPKDRFSAERLKGVDSTLKIQPAKLEDSAVYLCASSFPQGRTGELFFGEGSRLTVL.

The table lists this clonotype with a few counts. The V call is TRBV27, the J call TRBJ2-7; 9 bases are shared with TRBD1. This CDR3 is built from 13 residues. From germline, CDR1 is MNHEY and CDR2 SMNVEV (reference sequence). With 5 bases clipped from V and 2 bases from J, the junction kept 1 base outside the gene matches. This CDR3 reads CASSRQGAYEQYF. The CDR3 nucleotides read TGTGCCAGCAGTAGACAGGGGGCCTACGAGCAGTACTTC.

J is TRBJ2-5 and V is TRBV20-1; TRBD1 might be the D (6 bases). This CDR3 region has 14 residues. The ends were cut back, 5 bases at V and 5 bases at J, with 18 bases in the middle. CDR1 DFQATT and CDR2 SNEGSKA come from the germline V gene (reference sequence). The CDR3 DNA reads TGCAGTGCTCCGAACAGGGTCCGAGGGGAGACCCAGTACTTC. This translates into CSAPNRVRGETQYF.

This chain connects TRBV7-8 to TRBJ2-3, with D unclear. Trimming shortened V by 5 bases and J by 8 bases, and 14 bases separated the two germline ends. Germline values: CDR1 SGHVS, CDR2 FQNEAQ. The CDR3 spans 13 residues. This CDR3 reads CASSPPVRGTQYF. The CDR3, as DNA: TGTGCCAGCAGCCCGCCGGTCCGTGGTACGCAGTATTTT.

The chain combines TRBV10-1 with TRBJ2-7; unclear D gene. This CDR3 comprises 14 residues. The ends were cut back, 6 bases at V and 0 bases at J, with 12 bases in the middle. CDR1 is WNHNN and CDR2 is SYGVQD in the germline V gene (reference sequence). As DNA, the CDR3 is TGCGCCAGCAGCCCAAGGAAGAGCTCCTACGAGCAGTACTTC. It codes for CASSPRKSSYEQYF.

The genes are TRBV12-2 and TRBJ1-2; the table's D call, TRBD1, has no DNA check behind it. TRBV12-2 is described as a pseudogene. The CDR3 extends over 18 amino acids. CDR3 DNA: TGTGCAAGTCGCTTACTGTCCCCGGGGGCAGGTGCCAACTATGGCTACACCTTC. It translates to CASRLLSPGAGANYGYTF.